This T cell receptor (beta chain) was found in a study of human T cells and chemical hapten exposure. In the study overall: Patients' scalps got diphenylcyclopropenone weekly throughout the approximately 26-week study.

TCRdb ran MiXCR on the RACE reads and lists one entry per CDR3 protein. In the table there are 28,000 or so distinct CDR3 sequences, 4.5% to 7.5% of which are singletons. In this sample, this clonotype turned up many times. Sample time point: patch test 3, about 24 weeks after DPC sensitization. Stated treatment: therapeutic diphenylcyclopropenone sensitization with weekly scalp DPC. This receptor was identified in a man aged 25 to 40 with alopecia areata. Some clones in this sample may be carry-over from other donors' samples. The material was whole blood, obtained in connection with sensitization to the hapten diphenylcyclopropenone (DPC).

Written as DNA, the CDR3 is TGTGCCAGCAGAAATGAGGGTAGCAATCAGCCCCAGCATTTT. The encoded protein is CASRNEGSNQPQHF. The chain couples TRBV6-6 to TRBJ1-5; no clear D gene. V was cut by 6 bases and J by 0 bases, with 9 bases left in between. Germline CDR1 is MNHNY and CDR2 is SVGAGI (reference sequence). The CDR3 contains 14 residues.